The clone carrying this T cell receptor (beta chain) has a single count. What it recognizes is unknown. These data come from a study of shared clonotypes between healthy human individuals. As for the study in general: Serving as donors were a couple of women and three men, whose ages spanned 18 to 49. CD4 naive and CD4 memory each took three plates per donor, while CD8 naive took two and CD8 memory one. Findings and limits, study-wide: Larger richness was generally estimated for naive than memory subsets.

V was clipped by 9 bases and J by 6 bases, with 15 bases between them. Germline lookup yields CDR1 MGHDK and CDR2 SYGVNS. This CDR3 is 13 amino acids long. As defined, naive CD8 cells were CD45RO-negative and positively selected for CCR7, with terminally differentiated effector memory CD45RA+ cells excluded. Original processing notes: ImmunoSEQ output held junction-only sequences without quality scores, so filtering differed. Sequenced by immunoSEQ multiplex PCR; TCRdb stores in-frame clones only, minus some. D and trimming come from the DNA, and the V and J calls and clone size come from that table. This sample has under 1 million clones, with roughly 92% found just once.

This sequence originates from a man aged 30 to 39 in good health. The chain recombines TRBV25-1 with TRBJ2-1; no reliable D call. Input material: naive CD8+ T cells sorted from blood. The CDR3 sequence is CASSGGHLNEQFF. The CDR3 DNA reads TGTGCCAGTTCGGGTGGGCACCTCAATGAGCAGTTCTTC.